This TCR beta chain was observed in a study of cytomegalovirus exposure and HLA in healthy donors. Overall study context: An earlier analysis found fewer than 120 million unique TCR beta sequences from about 190 million T cells.

Of note for this clone: No antigen is known for it.

This CDR3 is built from 14 residues. Germline-derived CDR1 and CDR2 are SEHNR and FQNEAQ (reference sequence). V was trimmed by 6 bases and J by 3 bases, leaving 14 bases between them. General study findings and limits: TCR beta sequences reportedly predicted most subjects' HLA-A and HLA-B alleles accurately.

This PCR relied on a set of 60 Vbeta primers and 13 Jbeta primers. Sequencing was performed with immunoSEQ multiplex PCR; in TCRdb, only in-frame clones are kept and a portion is missing. This sample has hundreds of thousands of clones, with 80% to 90% found just once. Sequencing was done on a sample of PBMCs. This sequence joins TRBV7-9 and TRBJ1-1; no clear D gene. The sequence was collected from a girl aged 2-10 years in good health and CMV-seronegative. CDR3 loop: CASSGYTADTEAFF. In DNA form, the CDR3 reads TGTGCCAGCAGTGGCTACACGGCGGACACTGAAGCTTTCTTT.